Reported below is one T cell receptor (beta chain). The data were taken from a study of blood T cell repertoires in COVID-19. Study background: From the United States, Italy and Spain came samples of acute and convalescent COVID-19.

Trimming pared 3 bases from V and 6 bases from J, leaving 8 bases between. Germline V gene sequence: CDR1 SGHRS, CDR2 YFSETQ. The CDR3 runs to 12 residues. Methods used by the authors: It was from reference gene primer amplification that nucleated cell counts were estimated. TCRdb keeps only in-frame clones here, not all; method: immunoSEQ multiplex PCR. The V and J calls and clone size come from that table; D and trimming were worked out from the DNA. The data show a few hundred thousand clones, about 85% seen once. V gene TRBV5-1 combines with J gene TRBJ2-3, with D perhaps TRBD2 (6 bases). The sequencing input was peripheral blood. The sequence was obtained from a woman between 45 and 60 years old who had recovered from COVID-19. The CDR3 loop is CASSWRADTQYF. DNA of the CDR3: TGCGCCAGCAGCTGGAGGGCGGATACGCAGTATTTT.